The 21 T cell receptor beta chains reported below all come from one sample, sequenced in a study of T cell responses to AZD1222 COVID-19 vaccine. The repertoire was sequenced with immunoSEQ multiplex PCR; TCRdb's copy has only in-frame clones and lacks some. There are around 88,000 clones in the sample; roughly nine tenths occur only once, and roughly 2.8% lies in the top ten. Sample: peripheral blood, taken on day 0 of MenACWY control vaccination. These TCRs come from an adult in good health.

The V gene is TRBV7-2, the J gene TRBJ2-3, with 8 bases lining up with TRBD2. The CDR3 spans 17 residues. The trim removed 1 base at V and 2 bases at J, leaving 8 bases unmatched. Germline V lookup: CDR1 SGHTA, CDR2 FQGNSA. Written as DNA, the CDR3 is TGTGCCAGCAGCTTAGAGGGGTCTAGCGGGTTCACAGATACGCAGTATTTT. This translates into CASSLEGSSGFTDTQYF.

V and J are TRBV20-1 and TRBJ2-1; D remains ambiguous. Looked up from germline, CDR1 is DFQATT and CDR2 is SNEGSKA (reference sequence). The CDR3 consists of 10 residues. Trimming pared 5 bases from V and 3 bases from J, leaving 2 bases between. The CDR3 region is CSAGYNEQFF. The CDR3 DNA reads as TGCAGTGCTGGCTACAATGAGCAGTTCTTC.

This clone is a singleton in its sample. The chain recombines TRBV19 with TRBJ2-1; D may correspond to TRBD1 or TRBD2 (6 bases each). Per the germline V gene, CDR1 is LNHDA and CDR2 is SQIVND (reference sequence). V was cut by 3 bases and J by 10 bases, with 16 bases left in between. The CDR3 totals 14 residues. This CDR3 is CASSMVGGDREQFF. The CDR3 DNA is TGTGCCAGTAGTATGGTGGGGGGCGATAGGGAGCAGTTCTTC.

The chain recombines TRBV12-5 with TRBJ2-1; 7 bases map to TRBD2. J lost 2 bases, V lost 6 bases, and 13 bases had no gene match. Germline assignment: CDR1 LGHNT and CDR2 FRNRAP. The length of the CDR3 is 17 residues. The CDR3: CASGMPSSGATYNEQFF. The CDR3 DNA is TGTGCTAGTGGAATGCCGTCTAGCGGCGCCACCTACAATGAGCAGTTCTTC.

This chain connects TRBV3-1 (or the pseudogene TRBV3-2) to TRBJ1-1; D call uncertain. CDR1 is LGHDT, CDR2 YNNKEL, per germline (reference sequence). The length of the CDR3 is 14 residues. The V gene lost 1 base and the J gene lost 1 base, with 7 bases spanning the gap. This chain's CDR3 is CASSQVQKNTEAFF. The CDR3 nucleotides read TGTGCCAGCAGCCAAGTACAGAAGAACACTGAAGCTTTCTTT.

The chain combines TRBV5-4 with TRBJ2-1; 10 nucleotides agree with TRBD1. CDR1 is SGHNT, CDR2 YYREEE, per germline (reference sequence). CDR3 length: 16 amino acids. Trimming removed 4 bases from V and 9 bases from J; junction bases left unmatched: 13. The DNA for the CDR3 is TGTGCCAGCAGCCCCCCGCTGGGACAGGGGACGGGTGAGCAGTTCTTC. It codes for CASSPPLGQGTGEQFF.

In DNA, the CDR3 is TGTGCCAGCAGCTCCCTAGGCGCGGAGGGAAAAAATGGCTACACCTTC. As protein: CASSSLGAEGKNGYTF. The J gene is TRBJ1-2, the V gene TRBV11-2; D gene ambiguous. CDR3 length: 16 amino acids. V lost 4 bases and J 6 bases, leaving 21 bases between the germline ends. Germline CDR1 is SGHAT and CDR2 is FQNNGV. Full variable domain (missing parts from reference TRBV11-2 and TRBJ1-2): EAGVAQSPRYKIIEKRQSVAFWCNPISGHATLYWYQQILGQGPKLLIQFQNNGVVDDSQLPKDRFSAERLKGVDSTLKIQPAKLEDSAVYLCASSSLGAEGKNGYTFGSGTRLTVV.

In nucleotides, the CDR3 is TGTGCCAGCAGCCAATTACAGGGCACAAGTGGCTACACCTTC. It is translated as CASSQLQGTSGYTF. The rearrangement joins TRBV3-1 (or the pseudogene TRBV3-2) to TRBJ1-2, with D tentatively TRBD1 (6 bases). The germline gives CDR1 LGHDT, CDR2 YNNKEL (reference sequence). V was clipped by 2 bases and J by 7 bases, with 14 bases between them. This CDR3 region has 14 residues.

The chain couples TRBV6-5 to TRBJ1-2; 8 bases align to TRBD1. Germline loops: CDR1 MNHEY, CDR2 SVGAGI. With 2 bases clipped from V and 7 bases from J, the junction kept 3 bases outside the gene matches. CDR3 length equals 13 residues. The CDR3 DNA follows: TGTGCCAGCAGTTACACAGGGGGTGGTGGCTACACCTTC. It codes for CASSYTGGGGYTF.

The rearrangement links TRBV27 to TRBJ2-7, with 8 nucleotides matching TRBD1. The V gene end was trimmed by 5 bases and the J gene end by 10 bases; junction bases not matched to a gene: 7. Germline CDR1 MNHEY, CDR2 SMNVEV (reference sequence). This CDR3 is 12 amino acids long. The CDR3 coding sequence is TGTGCCAGCAGTCCCGACAGGGGAAATCAGTACTTC. It yields the protein CASSPDRGNQYF.

The chain carries TRBV5-6 and TRBJ1-2, with TRBD1 as a possible D gene (5 bases). The germline gives CDR1 SGHDT, CDR2 YYEEEE. The CDR3 consists of 13 residues. V lost 3 bases and J 5 bases, leaving 11 bases between the germline ends. CDR3 amino acids: CASSSGTSYGYTF. CDR3 nucleotides: TGTGCCAGCAGCTCAGGGACTTCTTATGGCTACACCTTC.

V usage is TRBV7-3 and J usage is TRBJ2-5, with 14 bases matching TRBD2. Per the germline V gene, CDR1 is SGHTA and CDR2 is FQGTGA. The junction had 7 bases not matched to a gene; V was cut back by 2 bases and J by 5 bases. The CDR3 consists of 17 residues. The CDR3, as DNA: TGTGCCAGCAGCTTAGGGACTAGCGGGGGTATAGGGGAGACCCAGTACTTC. Amino acid sequence: CASSLGTSGGIGETQYF. The whole variable domain, filled in from reference TRBV7-3 and TRBJ2-5, reads GAGVSQTPSNKVTEKGKYVELRCDPISGHTALYWYRQSLGQGPEFLIYFQGTGAADDSGLPNDRFFAVRPEGSVSTLKIQRTERGDSAVYLCASSLGTSGGIGETQYFGPGTRLLVL.

This chain joins TRBV27 and TRBJ1-4; the D is unclear. Germline V gene lookup returns CDR1 MNHEY and CDR2 SMNVEV (reference sequence). Trimming took 11 bases from V and 0 from J, leaving 10 bases between them. The CDR3 contains 13 residues. This CDR3 is CAVKGATNEKLFF. CDR3 nucleotides: TGTGCCGTCAAGGGTGCAACTAATGAAAAACTGTTTTTT.

As DNA, the CDR3 is TGTGCCAGCAGTCGACAGGGAGGGAATGGCTACACCTTC. Its translation: CASSRQGGNGYTF. The V gene is TRBV6-5, the J gene TRBJ1-2, with 7 bases fitting TRBD1. The germline V gene has CDR1 MNHEY and CDR2 SVGAGI. Losses at the gene ends were 5 bases for V and 6 bases for J; bases not matched to a gene: 6. The CDR3 is 13 amino acids.

This clone was detected only a few times. The J gene is TRBJ1-1, the V gene TRBV20-1; D remains ambiguous. The germline V gene has CDR1 DFQATT and CDR2 SNEGSKA (reference sequence). Trimming shortened V by 3 bases and J by 11 bases, and 7 bases separated the two germline ends. The CDR3 consists of 9 residues. The DNA for the CDR3 is TGCAGTGCTAGTCCCGGGGCTTTCTTT. Residues: CSASPGAFF.

V and J are TRBV5-1 and TRBJ1-2; 8 positions agree with TRBD1. The CDR3 extends over 15 amino acids. Germline values: CDR1 SGHRS, CDR2 YFSETQ. The ends lost 0 bases at V and 3 bases at J; junction bases unmatched: 4. CDR3 region: CASSLDKQGDYGYTF. CDR3 nucleotides: TGCGCCAGCAGCTTGGATAAACAGGGGGACTATGGCTACACCTTC.

The chain recombines TRBV7-2 with TRBJ2-3; 8 bases map to TRBD2. Trimming took 5 bases from V and 11 from J; bases not matched to a gene: 21. The CDR3 loop spans 17 amino acids. Germline CDR1 SGHTA, CDR2 FQGNSA. This CDR3 is CASSPGIIRGGTAGQYF. DNA for the CDR3: TGTGCCAGCAGCCCGGGAATTATCCGGGGGGGGACCGCTGGGCAGTATTTT.

The chain uses TRBV7-2 and TRBJ2-5; the match to TRBD2 covers 8 bases. CDR1 is SGHTA and CDR2 is FQGNSA in the germline V gene. With 6 bases clipped from V and 2 bases from J, the junction kept 5 bases outside the gene matches. The CDR3 sequence is 14 residues long. CDR3 DNA: TGTGCCAGCAGACCGGGACTAGGGCAAGAGACCCAGTACTTC. This translates into CASRPGLGQETQYF.

The chain recombines TRBV24-1 with TRBJ2-5, with 7 bases identical to TRBD1. With 3 bases clipped from V and 4 bases from J, the junction kept 4 bases outside the gene matches. Germline V gives CDR1 KGHDR, CDR2 SFDVKD. This CDR3 comprises 14 residues. Written as DNA, the CDR3 is TGTGCCACCAGTGATACAGGGGCAGGAGAGACCCAGTACTTC. Residues: CATSDTGAGETQYF.

The V call is TRBV4-1, the J call TRBJ1-5, with 7 bases matching TRBD1. CDR3 length equals 14 residues. V lost 6 bases to trimming and J lost 3 bases; unmatched junction nucleotides: 5. Germline CDR1 is MGHRA and CDR2 is YSYEKL. CDR3 bases: TGCGCCAGCAGTATGGGACAGAACAATCAGCCCCAGCATTTT. Its protein is CASSMGQNNQPQHF.

This clone was counted once. The rearrangement uses TRBV7-2 and TRBJ2-7; TRBD1 might be the D (6 bases). CDR3 size: 13 residues. The germline V gene encodes CDR1 SGHTA and CDR2 FQGNSA. Trimming shortened V by 3 bases and J by 4 bases, and 10 bases separated the two germline ends. CDR3 in amino acids: CASSFDRNYEQYF. Written as DNA, the CDR3 is TGTGCCAGCAGCTTCGACAGGAATTACGAGCAGTACTTC. Using reference TRBV7-2 and TRBJ2-7 for the parts outside the CDR3, the full variable domain is GAGVSQSPSNKVTEKGKDVELRCDPISGHTALYWYRQSLGQGLEFLIYFQGNSAPDKSGLPSDRFSAERTGGSVSTLTIQRTQQEDSAVYLCASSFDRNYEQYFGPGTRLTVT.